The 13 T cell receptor beta chains below come from one sample, sequenced in a study of T-cell memory formation after mild COVID-19. TCRdb independently ran MiXCR on the 5' RACE reads; one entry per CDR3 protein. The table lists approximately 100,000 distinct CDR3 sequences, around an eighth of them singletons, with 25% to 35% in the top ten. The sample consisted of PBMCs or a T cell subset sorted from them (not recorded which). The receptors were sampled from an adult woman who had mild COVID-19 (a few samples of this study predate the infection). Cell type and time point are not known.

This clonotype was seen more than once but under ten times. The chain carries TRBV7-2 and TRBJ2-1; D gene uncertain. V was pared by 3 bases and J by 10 bases, with 7 bases between. The CDR3 has 11 amino acids. CDR1 is SGHTA and CDR2 is FQGNSA in the germline V gene. The CDR3: CASSLIGEQFF. CDR3 bases: TGTGCCAGCAGCTTGATCGGGGAGCAGTTCTTC.

The J gene is TRBJ1-2, the V gene TRBV9, with TRBD1 as a possible D gene (6 bases). Trimming left V 3 bases short and J 4 bases short, with 16 bases between. CDR1 is SGDLS and CDR2 is YYNGEE in the germline V gene. The CDR3 has 15 amino acids. CDR3 loop: CASSASGGATYGYTF. In nucleotides, the CDR3 is TGTGCCAGCAGCGCCAGCGGGGGGGCCACCTATGGCTACACCTTC.

The chain recombines TRBV21-1 with TRBJ2-7. TRBV21-1 is designated a pseudogene. There are 16 residues in the CDR3. The CDR3 DNA is TGTGCCAGCAGCAAAGGGCGTACGGGTATAACCTACGAGCAGTACTTC. Its protein product is CASSKGRTGITYEQYF.

The rearrangement links TRBV18 to TRBJ2-7; tentative D call: TRBD1 (6 bases). V lost 4 bases, J lost 5 bases, and 18 bases lay in between. Germline V gene data show CDR1 as KGHSH and CDR2 as LQKENI. CDR3 length: 15 amino acids. CDR3 sequence reads: CASSLTSGELDEQYF. CDR3 DNA: TGTGCCAGCTCACTTACTTCAGGGGAATTGGACGAGCAGTACTTC.

The table lists this clonotype with many counts. The rearrangement joins TRBV5-1 to TRBJ2-1; D possibly corresponds to TRBD1 (6 bases). The germline V gene encodes CDR1 SGHRS and CDR2 YFSETQ. This CDR3 has 13 residues. Trimming cost V 3 bases and J 6 bases, with 10 bases left between them. CDR3 loop: CASSWDMSNEQFF. CDR3 bases: TGCGCCAGCAGCTGGGACATGTCCAATGAGCAGTTCTTC.

The CDR3 region has the DNA TGCAGTGCTAGTCCGGCAGTCTCTAACTATGGCTACACCTTC. It is translated as CSASPAVSNYGYTF. V and J are TRBV20-1 and TRBJ1-2, with D hard to call. The V gene lost 3 bases and the J gene lost 0 bases, with 11 bases spanning the gap. Germline V gene lookup returns CDR1 DFQATT and CDR2 SNEGSKA (reference sequence). The CDR3 consists of 14 residues.

V is TRBV6-7 and J is TRBJ1-5, with 7 positions matching TRBD1. TRBV6-7 is sorted into the ORF group, with uncertain function. Unmatched junction bases numbered 17, after V lost 0 bases and J lost 6 bases. The CDR3 contains 19 residues. The chain's CDR3 is CASSYSIVRAPGGRQPQHF. CDR3 DNA: TGTGCCAGCAGTTACTCGATCGTTCGTGCGCCAGGGGGACGTCAGCCCCAGCATTTT.

V is TRBV7-2 and J is TRBJ1-2; D is undetermined. CDR1 and CDR2 (germline): SGHTA, FQGNSA. V was trimmed by 0 bases and J by 5 bases, leaving 16 bases between them. CDR3 length: 16 residues. Here the CDR3 DNA reads TGTGCCAGCAGCTTAGCCCCGGGCCCGACCGTTTATGGCTACACCTTC. Translated, it gives CASSLAPGPTVYGYTF.

A few counts support this clonotype. The CDR3 nucleotides are TGTGCCAGCAGCTTTACTAGCGGGAGCTACGAGCAGTACTTC. Residues: CASSFTSGSYEQYF. The chain has TRBV11-2 and TRBJ2-7; TRBD2 matches 11 bases. The CDR3 contains 14 residues. The J segment lost 3 bases and the V segment lost 3 bases, leaving 1 base of the junction unmatched. From germline, CDR1 is SGHAT and CDR2 FQNNGV. The variable domain in full, completed from reference TRBV11-2 and TRBJ2-7, reads EAGVAQSPRYKIIEKRQSVAFWCNPISGHATLYWYQQILGQGPKLLIQFQNNGVVDDSQLPKDRFSAERLKGVDSTLKIQPAKLEDSAVYLCASSFTSGSYEQYFGPGTRLTVT.

A few counts support this clonotype. This chain links TRBV5-1 with TRBJ2-7; TRBD1 matches at 7 bases. After removal of 10 bases from V and 1 base from J, the junction contained 8 bases not matched to a gene. Germline V lookup: CDR1 SGHRS, CDR2 YFSETQ. The length of the CDR3 is 13 residues. Written as DNA, the CDR3 is TGCGCCTTCATTCCGGGACAGTCCTACGAGCAGTACTTC. It yields the protein CAFIPGQSYEQYF.

This clonotype has more than one count but fewer than ten. The chain has TRBV12-3 or TRBV12-4 and TRBJ1-1; 7 bases are a match to TRBD1. The CDR3 sequence is 13 residues long. V shed 4 bases and J 6 bases; nucleotides not matched to a gene: 5. The CDR3 nucleotides read TGTGCCAGCAGTTCGACGGACAGGCCTGAAGCTTTCTTT. Its protein is CASSSTDRPEAFF.

This clonotype was seen a handful of times. The chain recombines TRBV5-1 with TRBJ2-7, with a tentative D call TRBD2 (5 bases). Trimming left V 5 bases short and J 1 base short, with 13 bases between. The CDR3 sequence is 14 residues long. The V gene's germline CDR1 is SGHRS and CDR2 YFSETQ. The CDR3 nucleotides are TGCGCCAGCAGGATGGAGGCAGCTTCCTACGAGCAGTACTTC. Protein: CASRMEAASYEQYF.

This sequence joins TRBV7-8 and TRBJ2-7; 11 bases fit TRBD2. This CDR3 is 15 amino acids long. CDR1 and CDR2 (germline): SGHVS, FQNEAQ. The junction had 5 bases not matched to a gene; V was cut back by 5 bases and J by 2 bases. This CDR3 is CASSRSGGDPYEQYF. CDR3 DNA: TGTGCCAGCAGCCGTAGCGGGGGGGACCCCTACGAGCAGTACTTC.